Below, one T cell receptor beta chain is given with its context. Its cognate antigen is unknown. After removal of 2 bases from V and 4 bases from J, the junction contained 11 bases not matched to a gene. CDR3 size: 17 residues. Germline V gene data show CDR1 as SGHTA and CDR2 as FQGNSA. These data originate in a study of radiation and T cells in renal cell carcinoma. Overall study results and limits: Top tumor clonotypes rose in blood 2 weeks post-radiation, then contracted.

As for time point: baseline pretreatment blood. Stated treatment: 15 Gy SBRT to primary tumor, nephrectomy 4 weeks later. Clones were sequenced by immunoSEQ multiplex PCR, and TCRdb holds only the in-frame ones, with some missing. Among approximately 140,000 clones listed, around four fifths were seen once. This specimen was blood, taken from a patient whose treatment included radiotherapy and nephrectomy. The gene calls are TRBV7-2 and TRBJ2-7, with TRBD2 identical over 10 bases. The clonotype comes from a woman in her forties or fifties with renal cell carcinoma. CDR3 loop: CASSLLTPSGRRYEQYF. The DNA of the CDR3 is TGTGCCAGCAGCTTATTGACGCCTAGCGGGAGAAGATACGAGCAGTACTTC. Combining the CDR3 with reference TRBV7-2 and TRBJ2-7 gives the whole variable domain GAGVSQSPSNKVTEKGKDVELRCDPISGHTALYWYRQSLGQGLEFLIYFQGNSAPDKSGLPSDRFSAERTGGSVSTLTIQRTQQEDSAVYLCASSLLTPSGRRYEQYFGPGTRLTVT.